Below, one T cell receptor beta chain is given with its context. The table lists this clone with a count of one. Its recognized antigen is unknown. No base qualities exist here, and no much larger clone lies one base off it. The data stem from a study of blood T cell repertoires in COVID-19 (dated by TCRdb to the early 2020s). With regard to the full study: Samples from collaborators originated in the United States, Italy and Spain and spanned both the acute and convalescent phases of COVID-19. The material from the prospective study consisted of cDNA or gDNA derived from T cells, B-cell-depleted T cells, or PBMCs. Samples came from the ongoing ImmuneRACE study (first 160 participants) plus 1,254 subjects from 6 global collaborators. Subjects who had been exposed to COVID-19, were actively infected with it, or had recovered from it provided the deeply sampled blood TCRbeta repertoires that made up the dataset. Where available, HLA class I and class II types were obtained from metadata supplied by the sample provider rather than from assay-based typing. The repertoires were made available in a free public database intended to serve as a resource for research on the immune response to SARS-CoV-2. A de-identified subject ID, COVID-19 status, age in years and sex were almost always included in the sample metadata. Summary of the overall study and its limitations: Clinical and demographic metadata were provided uncurated, with the amount varying by source and participant.

TCRbeta CDR3 regions were amplified from genomic DNA using the immunoSEQ Assay, a bias-controlled multiplex PCR. On the study's bioinformatics: The number of nucleated cells in each sample was estimated from the amplification of reference gene primers within the assay. Sequence reads were collapsed and filtered to measure the absolute abundance of every unique TCRbeta CDR3 rearrangement. For each sample, productive Simpson clonality was calculated as the square root of Simpson's diversity index over productive rearrangements. TCRdb limited this immuneACCESS table to in-frame rearrangements with V and J called. A share of clones is missing; checked studies link under half to unresolved V genes, and the rest is unexplained. V and J calls and clone size follow that table, whereas D and trimming were derived from the DNA. This sample gives around 250,000 clones in total; over 70% of them show up just once. The ten largest account for roughly 5% of the sample.

The trim is 0 bases for V and 3 bases for J, with a gap of 6 bases between the germline ends. The CDR3, from cysteine to phenylalanine, totals 13 residues. Here the CDR3 DNA is all that survives: 39 bases in frame from base 1. From a lookup of the germline V gene, CDR1 and CDR2 are SGHRS and YFSETQ. Whole blood was collected in K2EDTA tubes by collaborating institutions according to the institutions' own protocols. For TCRbeta analysis, collaborators shipped samples in one of three forms: frozen whole blood, isolated PBMCs, or DNA extracted from either of those sample types. Sequencing was carried out using peripheral blood. The sequence came from a man older than 75 with acute or convalescent COVID-19. Rearrangement joined TRBV5-1 to TRBJ1-2; TRBD1 could be the D gene, as 6 bases match. The DNA is TGCGCCAGCAGCTTGGGACAGGACTATGGCTACACCTTC. This gives the protein CASSLGQDYGYTF.